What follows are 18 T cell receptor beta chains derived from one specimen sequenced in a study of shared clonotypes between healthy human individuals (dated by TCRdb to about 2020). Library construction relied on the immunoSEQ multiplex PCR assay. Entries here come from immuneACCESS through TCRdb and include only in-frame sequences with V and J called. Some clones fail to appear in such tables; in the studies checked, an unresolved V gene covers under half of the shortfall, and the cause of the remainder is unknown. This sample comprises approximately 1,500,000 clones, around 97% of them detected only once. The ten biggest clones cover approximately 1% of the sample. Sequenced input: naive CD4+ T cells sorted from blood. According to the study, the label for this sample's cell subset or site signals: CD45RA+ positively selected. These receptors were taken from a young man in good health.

Here the CDR3 DNA reads TGTGCCACCAGCAGAGATACGGCCCCTGGGGGGCTGGCTTTCTTT. It specifies CATSRDTAPGGLAFF. The J gene is TRBJ1-1, the V gene TRBV15, with D possibly matching TRBD1 (6 bases). The CDR3 extends over 15 amino acids. V was clipped by 0 bases and J by 11 bases, with 19 bases between them. CDR1 is LNHNV, CDR2 YYDKDF, per germline (reference sequence).

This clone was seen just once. CDR3 DNA: TGTGCCAGCAGCCCTCTGGGGGAGGGCCCGGGGGAGCAGTACTTC. Residues: CASSPLGEGPGEQYF. The chain has TRBV7-9 and TRBJ2-7; 7 bases are a match to TRBD2. The V and J ends lost 5 bases and 7 bases, in that order; junction bases with no gene match: 14. There are 15 residues in the CDR3. Per the germline V gene, CDR1 is SEHNR and CDR2 is FQNEAQ (reference sequence).

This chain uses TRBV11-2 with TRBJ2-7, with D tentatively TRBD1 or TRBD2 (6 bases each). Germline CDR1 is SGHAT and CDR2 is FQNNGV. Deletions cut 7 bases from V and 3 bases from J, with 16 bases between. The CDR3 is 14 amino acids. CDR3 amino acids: CASKIVRGDYEQYF. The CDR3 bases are TGTGCCAGCAAGATCGTAAGGGGGGACTACGAGCAGTACTTC.

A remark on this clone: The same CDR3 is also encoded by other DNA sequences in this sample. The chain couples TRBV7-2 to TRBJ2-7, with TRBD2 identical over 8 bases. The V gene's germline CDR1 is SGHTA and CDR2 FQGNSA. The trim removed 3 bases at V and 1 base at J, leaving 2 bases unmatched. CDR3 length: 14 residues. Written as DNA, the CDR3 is TGTGCCAGCAGCTTCACTAGCGGTTCCTACGAGCAGTACTTC. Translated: CASSFTSGSYEQYF.

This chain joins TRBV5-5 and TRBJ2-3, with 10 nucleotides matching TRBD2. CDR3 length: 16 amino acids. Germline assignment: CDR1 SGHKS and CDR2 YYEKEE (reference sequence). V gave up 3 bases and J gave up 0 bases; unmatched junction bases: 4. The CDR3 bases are TGTGCCAGCAGCTCCACTAGCGGGACTAGCACAGATACGCAGTATTTT. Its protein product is CASSSTSGTSTDTQYF.

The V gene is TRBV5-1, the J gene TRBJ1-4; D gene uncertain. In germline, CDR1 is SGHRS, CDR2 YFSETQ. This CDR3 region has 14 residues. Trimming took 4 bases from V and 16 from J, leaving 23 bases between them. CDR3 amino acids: CASSPTTGGKIGFF. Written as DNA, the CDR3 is TGCGCCAGCAGCCCGACCACGGGTGGAAAAATAGGGTTTTTT.

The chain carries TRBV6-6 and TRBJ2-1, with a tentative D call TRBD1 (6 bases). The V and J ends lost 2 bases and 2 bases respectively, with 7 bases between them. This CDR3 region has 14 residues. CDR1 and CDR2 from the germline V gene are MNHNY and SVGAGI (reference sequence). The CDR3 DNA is TGTGCCAGCAGTTACCGGGACACCTACAATGAGCAGTTCTTC. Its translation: CASSYRDTYNEQFF.

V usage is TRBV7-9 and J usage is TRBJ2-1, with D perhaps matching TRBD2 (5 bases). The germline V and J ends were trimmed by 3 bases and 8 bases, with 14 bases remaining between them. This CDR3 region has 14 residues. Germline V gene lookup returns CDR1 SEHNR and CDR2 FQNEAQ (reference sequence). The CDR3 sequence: CASSFSPSWYEQFF. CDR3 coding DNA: TGTGCCAGCAGCTTTAGTCCTAGCTGGTATGAGCAGTTCTTC. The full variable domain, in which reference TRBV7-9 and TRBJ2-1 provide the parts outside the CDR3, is DTGVSQNPRHKITKRGQNVTFRCDPISEHNRLYWYRQTLGQGPEFLTYFQNEAQLEKSRLLSDRFSAERPKGSFSTLEIQRTEQGDSAMYLCASSFSPSWYEQFFGPGTRLTVL.

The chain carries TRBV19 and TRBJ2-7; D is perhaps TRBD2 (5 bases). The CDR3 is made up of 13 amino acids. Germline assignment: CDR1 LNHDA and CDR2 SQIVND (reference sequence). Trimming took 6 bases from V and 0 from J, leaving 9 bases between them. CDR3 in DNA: TGTGCCAGTAGCCGACTATACTCCTACGAGCAGTACTTC. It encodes CASSRLYSYEQYF.

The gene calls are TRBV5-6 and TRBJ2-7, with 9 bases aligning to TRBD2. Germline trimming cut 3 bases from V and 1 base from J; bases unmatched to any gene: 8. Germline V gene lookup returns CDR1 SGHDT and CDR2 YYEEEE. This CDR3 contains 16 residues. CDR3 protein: CASSWRGLAKSYEQYF. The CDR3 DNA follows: TGTGCCAGCAGCTGGAGAGGACTAGCGAAATCCTACGAGCAGTACTTC.

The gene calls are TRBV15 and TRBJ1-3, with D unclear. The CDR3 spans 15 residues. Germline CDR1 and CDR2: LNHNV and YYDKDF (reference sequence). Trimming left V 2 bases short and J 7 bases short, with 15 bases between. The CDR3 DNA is TGTGCCACCAGCAGATCGGCAGGCAGCGCTAACACCATATATTTT. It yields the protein CATSRSAGSANTIYF.

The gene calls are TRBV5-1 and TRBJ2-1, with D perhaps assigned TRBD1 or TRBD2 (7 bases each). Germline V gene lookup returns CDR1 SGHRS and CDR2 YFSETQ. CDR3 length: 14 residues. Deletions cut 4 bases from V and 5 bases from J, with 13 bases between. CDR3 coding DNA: TGCGCCAGCAGCCGGACAGGACTAGACAATGAGCAGTTCTTC. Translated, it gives CASSRTGLDNEQFF.

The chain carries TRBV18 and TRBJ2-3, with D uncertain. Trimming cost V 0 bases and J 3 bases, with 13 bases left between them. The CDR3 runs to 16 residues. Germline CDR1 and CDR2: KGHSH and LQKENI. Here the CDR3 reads CASSPPAGALTDTQYF. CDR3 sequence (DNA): TGTGCCAGCTCACCACCGGCCGGAGCACTAACAGATACGCAGTATTTT. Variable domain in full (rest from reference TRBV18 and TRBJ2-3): NAGVMQNPRHLVRRRGQEARLRCSPMKGHSHVYWYRQLPEEGLKFMVYLQKENIIDESGMPKERFSAEFPKEGPSILRIQQVVRGDSAAYFCASSPPAGALTDTQYFGPGTRLTVL.

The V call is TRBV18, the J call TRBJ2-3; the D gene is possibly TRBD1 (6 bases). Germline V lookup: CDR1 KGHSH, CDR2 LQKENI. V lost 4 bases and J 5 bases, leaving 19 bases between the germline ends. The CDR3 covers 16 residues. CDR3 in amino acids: CASSQELQGLGDTQYF. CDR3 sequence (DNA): TGTGCCAGCTCACAAGAGCTACAGGGTCTCGGAGATACGCAGTATTTT.

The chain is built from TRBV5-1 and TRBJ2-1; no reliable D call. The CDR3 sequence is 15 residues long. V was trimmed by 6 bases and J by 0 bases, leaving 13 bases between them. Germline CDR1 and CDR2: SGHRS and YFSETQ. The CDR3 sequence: CASKRRSGSYNEQFF. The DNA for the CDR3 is TGCGCCAGCAAGAGAAGGTCTGGCTCCTACAATGAGCAGTTCTTC. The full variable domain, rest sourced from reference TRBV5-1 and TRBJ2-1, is KAGVTQTPRYLIKTRGQQVTLSCSPISGHRSVSWYQQTPGQGLQFLFEYFSETQRNKGNFPGRFSGRQFSNSRSEMNVSTLELGDSALYLCASKRRSGSYNEQFFGPGTRLTVL.

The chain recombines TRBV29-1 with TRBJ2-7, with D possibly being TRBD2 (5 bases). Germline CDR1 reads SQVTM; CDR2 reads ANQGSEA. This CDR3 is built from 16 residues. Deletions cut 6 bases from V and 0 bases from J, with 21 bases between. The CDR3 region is CSVTGIAAGLSYEQYF. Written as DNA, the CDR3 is TGCAGCGTGACGGGCATCGCTGCGGGCCTCTCCTACGAGCAGTACTTC.

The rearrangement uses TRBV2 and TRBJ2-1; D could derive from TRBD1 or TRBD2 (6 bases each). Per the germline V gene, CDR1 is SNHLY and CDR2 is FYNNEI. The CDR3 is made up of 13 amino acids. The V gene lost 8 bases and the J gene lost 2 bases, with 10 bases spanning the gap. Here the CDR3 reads CASGRGAYNEQFF. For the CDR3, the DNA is TGTGCCAGCGGAAGGGGGGCCTACAATGAGCAGTTCTTC.

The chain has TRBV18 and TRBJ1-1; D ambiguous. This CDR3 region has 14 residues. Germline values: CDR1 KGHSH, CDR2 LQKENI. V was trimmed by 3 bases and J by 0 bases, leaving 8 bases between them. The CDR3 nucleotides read TGTGCCAGCTCACCCAAGAAGATGAACACTGAAGCTTTCTTT. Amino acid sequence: CASSPKKMNTEAFF.